The source of this T cell receptor beta chain is a study of Ad26.COV2.S vaccination and SARS-CoV-2 variants. Overall study findings and caveats: Substantial post-vaccination breadth of spike-specific CD8+ and CD4+ T cell responses was reported. Vaccinated and placebo-treated recipients had similar non-spike TCR breadth.

Sequenced by immunoSEQ multiplex PCR; TCRdb stores in-frame clones only, minus some. The table has more than 300,000 clones, about 86% seen once. This clone was seen a single time. Its target is not known. Noted treatment: around 19 received Ad26.COV2.S at low or high dose, single or two shots; five or six received placebo; per-sample allocation not given. At day 63 after the first vaccine or placebo injection, samples were drawn. J lost 0 bases, V lost 3 bases, and 8 bases had no gene match. CDR1 and CDR2 from the germline V gene are LNHDA and SQIVND (reference sequence). The CDR3 is 17 amino acids. The specimen was peripheral blood, collected in a trial of Ad26.COV2.S vaccine versus placebo. This receptor was obtained from a person between 18 and 65 years old who received the Ad26.COV2.S COVID-19 vaccine or a placebo. This sequence joins TRBV19 and TRBJ1-2, with 9 bases that match TRBD1. This CDR3 reads CASSIWGQGATNYGYTF. The CDR3 DNA is TGTGCCAGTAGTATCTGGGGACAGGGCGCGACTAACTATGGCTACACCTTC.